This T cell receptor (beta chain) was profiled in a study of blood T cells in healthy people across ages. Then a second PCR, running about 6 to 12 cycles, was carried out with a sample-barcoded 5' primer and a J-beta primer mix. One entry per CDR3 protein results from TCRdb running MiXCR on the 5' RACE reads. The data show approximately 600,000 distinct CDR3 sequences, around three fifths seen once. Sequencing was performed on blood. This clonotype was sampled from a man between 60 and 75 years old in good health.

CDR3 protein: CASSERPPYGYTF. The CDR3 DNA sequence: TGTGCCAGCAGTGAAAGGCCGCCCTATGGCTACACCTTC. The chain uses TRBV6-1 and TRBJ1-2; D remains unclear. In germline, CDR1 is MNHNS, CDR2 SASEGT. This CDR3 comprises 13 residues. Trimming pared 2 bases from V and 4 bases from J, leaving 8 bases between.